Here is one T cell receptor (beta chain) with its context. The antigen is not known. Hyperthyroidism had been newly diagnosed in patients aged 18 to 65, and its duration was under 2 months. The data were taken from a study of T cells in Graves' hyperthyroidism and ophthalmopathy. About the study: Peripheral blood was collected at initial diagnosis, before any treatment.

The study, taken as a whole, reports: Researchers found most expanded thyroid clonotypes above 0.001 in blood as well.

RNA transcripts yielded amplified TCR beta CDR3 regions. When the TCR CDR3 underwent first-round RT-PCR, the HTBI primer set was used. TCRdb re-called the multiplex PCR reads through MiXCR, storing one row per CDR3 protein. In the table there are roughly 170,000 distinct CDR3 sequences, over 15% of which are singletons. This clonotype was sampled from a woman aged 50 to 60 with Graves' hyperthyroidism. Sequences were obtained from blood.

The CDR3 nucleotides read TGTGCCAGCAGCCAAGGCCTAGAAAACACCGGGGAGCTGTTTTTT. Protein product: CASSQGLENTGELFF. This rearrangement joins TRBV4-2 to TRBJ2-2; no clear D gene. V lost 1 base and J lost 2, with 8 bases in between. CDR1 LGHNA and CDR2 YNFKEQ come from the germline V gene. The length of the CDR3 is 15 residues.